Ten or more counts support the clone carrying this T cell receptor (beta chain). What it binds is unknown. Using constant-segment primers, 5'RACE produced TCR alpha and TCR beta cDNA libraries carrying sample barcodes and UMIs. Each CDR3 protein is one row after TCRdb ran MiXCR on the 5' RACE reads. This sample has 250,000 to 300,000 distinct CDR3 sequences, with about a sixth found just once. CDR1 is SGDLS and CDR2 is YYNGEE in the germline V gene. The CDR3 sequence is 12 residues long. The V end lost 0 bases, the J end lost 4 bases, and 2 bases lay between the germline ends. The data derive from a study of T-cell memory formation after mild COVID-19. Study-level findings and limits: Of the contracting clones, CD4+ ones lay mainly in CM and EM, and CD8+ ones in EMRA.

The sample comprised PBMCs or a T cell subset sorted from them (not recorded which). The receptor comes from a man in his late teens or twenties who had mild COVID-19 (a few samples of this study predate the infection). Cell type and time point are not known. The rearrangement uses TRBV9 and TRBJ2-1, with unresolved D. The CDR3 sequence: CASSVGYNEQFF. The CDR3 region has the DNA TGTGCCAGCAGCGTAGGGTACAATGAGCAGTTCTTC.